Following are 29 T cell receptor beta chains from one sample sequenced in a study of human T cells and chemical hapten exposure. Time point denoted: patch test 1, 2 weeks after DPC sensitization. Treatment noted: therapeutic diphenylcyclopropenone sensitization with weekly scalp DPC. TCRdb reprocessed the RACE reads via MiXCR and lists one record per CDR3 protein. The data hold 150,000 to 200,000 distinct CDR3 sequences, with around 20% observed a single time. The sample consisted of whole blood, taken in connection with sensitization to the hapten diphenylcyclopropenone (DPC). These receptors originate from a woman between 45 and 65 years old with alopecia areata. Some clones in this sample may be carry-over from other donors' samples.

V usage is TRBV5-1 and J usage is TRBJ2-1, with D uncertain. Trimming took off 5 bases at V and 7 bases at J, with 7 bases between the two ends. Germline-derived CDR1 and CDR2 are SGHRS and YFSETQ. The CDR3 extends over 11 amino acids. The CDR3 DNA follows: TGCGCCAGCAGTGTACAGAATGAGCAGTTCTTC. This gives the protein CASSVQNEQFF.

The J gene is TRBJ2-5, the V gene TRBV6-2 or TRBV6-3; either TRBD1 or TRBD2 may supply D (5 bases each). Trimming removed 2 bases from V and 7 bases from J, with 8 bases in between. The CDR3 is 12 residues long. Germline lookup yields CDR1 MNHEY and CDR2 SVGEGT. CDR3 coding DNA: TGTGCCAGCAGTTACCCCGGGACGACCCAGTACTTC. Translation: CASSYPGTTQYF.

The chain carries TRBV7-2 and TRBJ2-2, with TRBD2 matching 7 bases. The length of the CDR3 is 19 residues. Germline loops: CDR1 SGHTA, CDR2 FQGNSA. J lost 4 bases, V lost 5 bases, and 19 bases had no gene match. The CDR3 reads CASSGPVAGETSRTGELFF. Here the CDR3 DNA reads TGTGCCAGCAGCGGACCAGTTGCGGGAGAGACCTCGCGCACCGGGGAGCTGTTTTTT.

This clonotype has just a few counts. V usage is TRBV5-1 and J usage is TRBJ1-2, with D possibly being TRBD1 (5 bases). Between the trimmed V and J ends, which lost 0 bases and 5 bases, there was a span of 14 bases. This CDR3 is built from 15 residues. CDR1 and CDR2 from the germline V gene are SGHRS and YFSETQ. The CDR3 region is CASSLGSGLTYGYTF. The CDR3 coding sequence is TGCGCCAGCAGCTTGGGCTCAGGGCTCACTTATGGCTACACCTTC.

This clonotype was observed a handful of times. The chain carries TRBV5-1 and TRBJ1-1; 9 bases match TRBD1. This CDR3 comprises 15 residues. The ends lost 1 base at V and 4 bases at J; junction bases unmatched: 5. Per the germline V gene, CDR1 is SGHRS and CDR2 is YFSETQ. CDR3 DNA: TGCGCCAGCAGCTTGCTACAGGGGGCGCTCACTGAAGCTTTCTTT. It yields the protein CASSLLQGALTEAFF. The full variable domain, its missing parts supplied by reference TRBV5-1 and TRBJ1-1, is KAGVTQTPRYLIKTRGQQVTLSCSPISGHRSVSWYQQTPGQGLQFLFEYFSETQRNKGNFPGRFSGRQFSNSRSEMNVSTLELGDSALYLCASSLLQGALTEAFFGQGTRLTVV.

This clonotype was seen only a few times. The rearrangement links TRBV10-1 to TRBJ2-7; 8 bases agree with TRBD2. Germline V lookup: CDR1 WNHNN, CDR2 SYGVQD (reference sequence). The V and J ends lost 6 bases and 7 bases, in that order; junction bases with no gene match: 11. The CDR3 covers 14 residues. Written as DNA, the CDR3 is TGCGCCAGCAGCCCGGGACTAGGCACCCCGGAGCAGTACTTC. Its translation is CASSPGLGTPEQYF.

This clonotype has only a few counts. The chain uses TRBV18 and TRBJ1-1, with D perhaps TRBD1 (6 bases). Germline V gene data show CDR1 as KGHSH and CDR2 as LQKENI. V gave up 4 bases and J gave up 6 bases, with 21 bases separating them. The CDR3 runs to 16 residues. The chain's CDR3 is CASSRNWGAQMAEAFF. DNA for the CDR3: TGTGCCAGCTCACGTAATTGGGGGGCGCAGATGGCTGAAGCTTTCTTT.

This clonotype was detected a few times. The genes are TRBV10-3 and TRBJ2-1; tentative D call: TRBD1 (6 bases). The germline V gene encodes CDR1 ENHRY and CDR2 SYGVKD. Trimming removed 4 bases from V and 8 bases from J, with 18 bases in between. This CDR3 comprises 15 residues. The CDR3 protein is CAISGAAIEGDEQFF. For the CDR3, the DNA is TGTGCCATCAGTGGAGCCGCCATAGAGGGGGATGAGCAGTTCTTC.

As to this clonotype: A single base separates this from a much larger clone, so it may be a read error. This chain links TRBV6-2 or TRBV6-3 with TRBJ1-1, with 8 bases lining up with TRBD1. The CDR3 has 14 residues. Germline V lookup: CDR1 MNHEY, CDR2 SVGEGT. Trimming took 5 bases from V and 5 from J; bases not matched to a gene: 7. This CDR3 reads CASSTTGGRTEAFF. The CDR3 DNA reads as TGTGCCAGCAGTACCACAGGGGGAAGGACTGAAGCTTTCTTT.

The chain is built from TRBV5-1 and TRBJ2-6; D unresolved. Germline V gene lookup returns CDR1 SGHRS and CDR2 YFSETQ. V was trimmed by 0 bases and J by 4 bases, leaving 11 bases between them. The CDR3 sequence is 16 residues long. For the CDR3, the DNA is TGCGCCAGCAGCTTGGCCGGTAGGGCCGGGGCCAACGTCCTGACTTTC. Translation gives CASSLAGRAGANVLTF.

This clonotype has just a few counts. The CDR3 sequence: CASSLGGKYQETQYF. CDR3 coding DNA: TGCGCCAGCAGCTTGGGGGGGAAATACCAAGAGACCCAGTACTTC. The chain carries TRBV5-1 and TRBJ2-5; D possibly matches TRBD1 or TRBD2 (5 bases each). The CDR3 sequence is 15 residues long. From germline, CDR1 is SGHRS and CDR2 YFSETQ. With 0 bases removed from V and 0 bases from J, the gap between germline ends came to 9 bases.

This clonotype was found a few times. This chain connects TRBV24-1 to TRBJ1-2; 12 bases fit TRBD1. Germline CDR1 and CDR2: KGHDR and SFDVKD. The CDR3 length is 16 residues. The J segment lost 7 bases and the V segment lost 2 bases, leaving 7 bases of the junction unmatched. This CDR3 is CATSDSVGDRGLGYTF. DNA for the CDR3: TGTGCCACCAGTGATTCGGTAGGGGACAGGGGGCTTGGCTACACCTTC.

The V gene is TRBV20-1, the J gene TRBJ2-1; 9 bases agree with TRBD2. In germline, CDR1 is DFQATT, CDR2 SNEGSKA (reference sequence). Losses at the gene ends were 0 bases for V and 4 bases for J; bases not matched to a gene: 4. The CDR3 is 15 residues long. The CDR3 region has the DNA TGCAGTGCTAGAGATTTACTAGCGGGTTACAATGAGCAGTTCTTC. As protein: CSARDLLAGYNEQFF.

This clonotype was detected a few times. The CDR3 region is CASSPGTSGLGAKNIQYF. The CDR3 DNA follows: TGTGCCAGCAGCCCAGGGACTAGCGGATTGGGAGCCAAAAACATTCAGTACTTC. The chain is built from TRBV9 and TRBJ2-4, with 11 bases that match TRBD2. V was clipped by 4 bases and J by 0 bases; unmatched bases: 9. The length of the CDR3 is 18 residues. The germline gives CDR1 SGDLS, CDR2 YYNGEE.

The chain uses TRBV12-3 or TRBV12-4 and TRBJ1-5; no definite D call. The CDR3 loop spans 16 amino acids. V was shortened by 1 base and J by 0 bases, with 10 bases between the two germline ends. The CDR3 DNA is TGTGCCAGCAGTTTAGATCAGTGGGATAGCAATCAGCCCCAGCATTTT. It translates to CASSLDQWDSNQPQHF.

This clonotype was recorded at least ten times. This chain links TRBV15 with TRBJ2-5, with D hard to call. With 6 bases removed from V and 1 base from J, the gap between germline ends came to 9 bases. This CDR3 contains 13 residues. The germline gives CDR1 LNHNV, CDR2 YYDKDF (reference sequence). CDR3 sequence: CATSRGGQETQYF. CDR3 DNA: TGTGCCACCAGTCGCGGTGGCCAAGAGACCCAGTACTTC.

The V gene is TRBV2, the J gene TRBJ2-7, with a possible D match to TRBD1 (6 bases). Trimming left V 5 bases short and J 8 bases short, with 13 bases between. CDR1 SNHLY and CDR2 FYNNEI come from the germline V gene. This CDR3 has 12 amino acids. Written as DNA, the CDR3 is TGTGCCAGCAGTTCGGGACACCCGAAGCAGTACTTC. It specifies CASSSGHPKQYF.

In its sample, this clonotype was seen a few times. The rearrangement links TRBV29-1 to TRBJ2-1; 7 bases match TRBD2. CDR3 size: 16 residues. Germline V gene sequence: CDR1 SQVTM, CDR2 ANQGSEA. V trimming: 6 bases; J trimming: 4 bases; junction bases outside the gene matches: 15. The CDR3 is CSVDPFGGSGYNEQFF. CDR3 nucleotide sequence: TGCAGCGTGGACCCCTTCGGGGGGAGTGGGTACAATGAGCAGTTCTTC.

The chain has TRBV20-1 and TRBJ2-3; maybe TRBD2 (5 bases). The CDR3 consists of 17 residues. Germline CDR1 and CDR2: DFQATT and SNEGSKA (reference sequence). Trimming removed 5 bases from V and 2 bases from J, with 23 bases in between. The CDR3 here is CSAQRVTGTANTDTQYF. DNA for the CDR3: TGCAGTGCTCAGAGAGTGACGGGAACGGCAAACACAGATACGCAGTATTTT.

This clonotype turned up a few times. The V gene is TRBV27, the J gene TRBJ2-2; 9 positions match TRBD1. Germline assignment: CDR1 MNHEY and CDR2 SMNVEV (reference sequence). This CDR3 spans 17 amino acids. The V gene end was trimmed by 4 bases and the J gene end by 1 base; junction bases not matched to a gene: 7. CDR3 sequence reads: CASSSLGTGMNTGELFF. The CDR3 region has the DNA TGTGCCAGCAGTTCCCTTGGGACAGGGATGAACACCGGGGAGCTGTTTTTT.

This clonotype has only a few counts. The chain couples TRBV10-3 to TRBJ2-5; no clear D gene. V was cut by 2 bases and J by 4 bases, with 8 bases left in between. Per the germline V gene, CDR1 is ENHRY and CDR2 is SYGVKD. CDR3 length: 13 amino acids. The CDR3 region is CAISEVWGETQYF. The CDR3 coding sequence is TGTGCCATCAGTGAGGTCTGGGGAGAGACCCAGTACTTC.

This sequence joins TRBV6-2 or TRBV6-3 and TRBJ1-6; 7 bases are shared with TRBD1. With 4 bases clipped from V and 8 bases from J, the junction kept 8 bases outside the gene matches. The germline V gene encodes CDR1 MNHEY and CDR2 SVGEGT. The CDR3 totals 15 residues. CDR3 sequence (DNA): TGTGCCAGCAGTTTCGACAGGGCGAGGTATTCACCCCTCCACTTT. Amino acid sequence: CASSFDRARYSPLHF.

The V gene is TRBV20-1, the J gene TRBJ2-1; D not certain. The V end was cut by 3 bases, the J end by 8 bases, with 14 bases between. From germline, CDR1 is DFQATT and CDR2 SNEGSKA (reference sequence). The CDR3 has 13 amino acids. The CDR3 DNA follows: TGCAGTGCTAGTTACCAGAGTGATCATGAGCAGTTCTTC. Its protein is CSASYQSDHEQFF.

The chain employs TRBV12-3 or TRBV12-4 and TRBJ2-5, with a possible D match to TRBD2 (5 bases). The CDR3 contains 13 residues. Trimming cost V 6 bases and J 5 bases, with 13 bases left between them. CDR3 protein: CASSLGVGETQYF. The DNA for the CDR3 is TGTGCCAGCAGCCTCGGGGTGGGGGAGACCCAGTACTTC.

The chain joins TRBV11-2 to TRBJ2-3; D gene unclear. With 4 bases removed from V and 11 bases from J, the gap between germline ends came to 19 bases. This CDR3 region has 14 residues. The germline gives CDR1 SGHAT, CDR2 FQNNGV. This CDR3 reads CASSYVTVTLGQYF. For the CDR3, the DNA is TGTGCCAGCAGCTATGTTACCGTGACCTTAGGGCAGTATTTT.

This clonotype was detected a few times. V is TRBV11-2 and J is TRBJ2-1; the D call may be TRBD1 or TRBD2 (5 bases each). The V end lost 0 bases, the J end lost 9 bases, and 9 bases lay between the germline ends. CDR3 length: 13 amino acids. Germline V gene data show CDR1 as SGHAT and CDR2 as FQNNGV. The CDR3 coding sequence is TGTGCCAGCAGCTTAGATAGGGACGGTGAGCAGTTCTTC. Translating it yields CASSLDRDGEQFF. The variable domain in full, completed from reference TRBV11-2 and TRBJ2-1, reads EAGVAQSPRYKIIEKRQSVAFWCNPISGHATLYWYQQILGQGPKLLIQFQNNGVVDDSQLPKDRFSAERLKGVDSTLKIQPAKLEDSAVYLCASSLDRDGEQFFGPGTRLTVL.

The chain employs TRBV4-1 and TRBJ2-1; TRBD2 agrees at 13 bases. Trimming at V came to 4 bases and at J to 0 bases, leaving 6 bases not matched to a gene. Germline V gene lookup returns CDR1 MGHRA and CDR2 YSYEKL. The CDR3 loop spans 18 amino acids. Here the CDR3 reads CASSRGLAGTSSYNEQFF. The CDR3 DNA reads TGCGCCAGCAGCCGGGGACTAGCGGGGACCAGCTCCTACAATGAGCAGTTCTTC.

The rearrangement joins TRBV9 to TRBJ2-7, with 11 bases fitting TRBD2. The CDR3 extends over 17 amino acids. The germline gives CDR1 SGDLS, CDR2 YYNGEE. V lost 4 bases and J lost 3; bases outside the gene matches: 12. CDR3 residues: CASSSSSSGRSYYEQYF. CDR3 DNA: TGTGCCAGCAGCTCAAGCTCTAGCGGGAGGTCATACTACGAGCAGTACTTC. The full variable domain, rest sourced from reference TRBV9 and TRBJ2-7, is DSGVTQTPKHLITATGQRVTLRCSPRSGDLSVYWYQQSLDQGLQFLIQYYNGEERAKGNILERFSAQQFPDLHSELNLSSLELGDSALYFCASSSSSSGRSYYEQYFGPGTRLTVT.

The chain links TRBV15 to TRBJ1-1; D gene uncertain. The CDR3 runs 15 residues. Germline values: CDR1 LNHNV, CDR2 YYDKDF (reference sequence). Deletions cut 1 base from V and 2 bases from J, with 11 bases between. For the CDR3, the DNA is TGTGCCACCAGCAGAGTGGTTGGAAGAAACACTGAAGCTTTCTTT. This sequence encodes CATSRVVGRNTEAFF.